What follows describes a single TCR beta chain. Its antigen is currently unknown. The cDNA had a unique molecular identifier and a template-switch universal primer site. TCRdb passed the 5' RACE reads through MiXCR, listing each CDR3 protein once. The sample holds 510,000 or so distinct CDR3 sequences; over 12% are singletons and the top ten take about 0.47%. This sample stems from a study of identical twins. Findings of the study overall: There was an excess of low generation probability in the out-of-frame alpha sequences that twins shared. Models predicted too little out-of-frame TCR alpha sharing in monozygotic twins. While abundant cord blood beta clonotypes carried fewer insertions, memory repertoires showed no such pattern.

Another study also made use of these data, one on yellow fever vaccine responses in identical twins.

This receptor was taken from a woman younger than 35 in good health. The specimen was CD4+ T cells sorted from blood.

The CDR3 DNA follows: TGCAGTGCTAGCTGGGGCAACTATGGCTACACCTTC. Encoded protein: CSASWGNYGYTF. The rearrangement links TRBV20-1 to TRBJ1-2; D perhaps matches TRBD1 (5 bases). Germline V gene lookup returns CDR1 DFQATT and CDR2 SNEGSKA (reference sequence). This CDR3 region has 12 residues. The V end lost 3 bases, the J end lost 2 bases, and 7 bases lay between the germline ends.